One sample yielded the 18 T cell receptor beta chains listed below, sequenced in a study of neoadjuvant anti-PD-1 for oral cavity cancer (TCRdb year 2021). This specimen's time point label, per the study, means: before neoadjuvant nivolumab. Receptors were amplified or captured by the immunoSEQ multiplex PCR assay. TCRdb mirrors the immuneACCESS table, restricted to in-frame sequences. Some clones are absent from its copies; in checked studies, under half trace to an unresolved V gene, and the reason for the others is unknown. This sample has 55,000 to 80,000 clones in its table, and 83% of those were observed once. About 3.7% of the sample goes to the ten largest clones. The material was PBMCs, obtained before nivolumab (anti-PD-1) treatment. The receptors were sampled from a person between 35 and 79 years old with oral cavity squamous cell carcinoma.

V and J are TRBV9 and TRBJ2-3; TRBD1 might be the D (5 bases). V lost 0 bases and J lost 3, with 11 bases in between. Per the germline V gene, CDR1 is SGDLS and CDR2 is YYNGEE. This CDR3 contains 15 residues. CDR3 DNA: TGTGCCAGCAGCGTAGCCCAGGGAAGGACAGATACGCAGTATTTT. Encoded protein: CASSVAQGRTDTQYF.

CDR3 in amino acids: CASSLADSGETQYF. The CDR3 nucleotides are TGCGCCAGCAGCCTAGCGGACAGTGGGGAGACCCAGTACTTC. The chain employs TRBV5-1 and TRBJ2-5; perhaps TRBD2 as D (7 bases). The CDR3 is made up of 14 amino acids. Per the germline V gene, CDR1 is SGHRS and CDR2 is YFSETQ. V was pared by 4 bases and J by 5 bases, with 15 bases between.

The chain recombines TRBV6-5 with TRBJ1-1; TRBD1 might be the D (5 bases). From germline, CDR1 is MNHEY and CDR2 SVGAGI. The V gene lost 3 bases and the J gene lost 6 bases, with 8 bases spanning the gap. CDR3 length: 12 residues. Here the CDR3 DNA reads TGTGCCAGCAGTTATCGGGGCGCTGAAGCTTTCTTT. Translating it yields CASSYRGAEAFF.

This rearrangement joins TRBV6-5 to TRBJ2-2, with 9 bases that match TRBD1. V lost 2 bases, J lost 5 bases, and 0 bases stayed unmatched. The CDR3 is made up of 14 amino acids. Looked up from germline, CDR1 is MNHEY and CDR2 is SVGAGI. CDR3 sequence reads: CASSYGTGTGELFF. The CDR3 DNA reads TGTGCCAGCAGTTACGGGACAGGGACCGGGGAGCTGTTTTTT.

The chain uses TRBV4-2 and TRBJ2-7; 10 bases line up with TRBD1. Germline CDR1 reads LGHNA; CDR2 reads YNFKEQ. Trimming at V came to 1 base and at J to 3 bases, leaving 9 bases not matched to a gene. The length of the CDR3 is 17 residues. The CDR3 loop reads CASSQGNLRDRGYEQYF. DNA for the CDR3: TGTGCCAGCAGCCAAGGTAACCTCCGGGACAGGGGCTACGAGCAGTACTTC.

The chain couples TRBV7-7 to TRBJ2-5, with TRBD2 matching over 11 bases. The CDR3 extends over 18 amino acids. Germline V CDR1 and CDR2: SSHAT, FNYEAQ (reference sequence). J was trimmed by 3 bases and V by 6 bases; bases with no gene match: 15. CDR3 nucleotides: TGTGCCAGCAGTTTATGGACACCGGGACTAGCGGTAAAAGAGACCCAGTACTTC. Protein: CASSLWTPGLAVKETQYF.

This chain connects TRBV14 to TRBJ1-1; D unresolved. The germline V and J ends were trimmed by 3 bases and 0 bases, with 11 bases remaining between them. The germline V gene has CDR1 SGHDN and CDR2 FVKESK. CDR3 length equals 15 residues. The CDR3 sequence is CASSQVAGLNTEAFF. The CDR3 DNA is TGTGCCAGCAGCCAGGTTGCAGGCCTGAACACTGAAGCTTTCTTT. The full variable domain, rest sourced from reference TRBV14 and TRBJ1-1, is EAGVTQFPSHSVIEKGQTVTLRCDPISGHDNLYWYRRVMGKEIKFLLHFVKESKQDESGMPNNRFLAERTGGTYSTLKVQPAELEDSGVYFCASSQVAGLNTEAFFGQGTRLTVV.

This chain links TRBV4-1 with TRBJ2-6; the D gene is possibly TRBD2 (5 bases). The germline V gene encodes CDR1 MGHRA and CDR2 YSYEKL. The CDR3 extends over 17 amino acids. The V and J ends lost 2 bases and 2 bases respectively, with 13 bases between them. CDR3 nucleotide sequence: TGCGCCAGCAGCCAAACCTTCCAGCGGACTGGGGCCAACGTCCTGACTTTC. This gives the protein CASSQTFQRTGANVLTF.

This clone was seen only a few times. The V and J genes are TRBV4-1 and TRBJ2-7; TRBD1 matches at 10 bases. Germline loops: CDR1 MGHRA, CDR2 YSYEKL. The V gene end was trimmed by 1 base and the J gene end by 6 bases; junction bases not matched to a gene: 18. This CDR3 has 19 amino acids. CDR3 DNA: TGCGCCAGCAGCCAAGGGCCTTTTGCCCGGGGACAGGGGCCCTCCGAGCAGTACTTC. This sequence encodes CASSQGPFARGQGPSEQYF.

This clone was recorded only once. The chain recombines TRBV4-1 with TRBJ1-1; tentative D call: TRBD1 (6 bases). Germline-derived CDR1 and CDR2 are MGHRA and YSYEKL. This CDR3 is built from 14 residues. The germline V and J ends were trimmed by 6 bases and 4 bases, with 15 bases remaining between them. The DNA for the CDR3 is TGCGCCAGCAGTAAAACAGGGCTTTTCACTGAAGCTTTCTTT. This sequence encodes CASSKTGLFTEAFF.

In this sample, this clone turned up a few times. The chain links TRBV7-9 to TRBJ1-1, with D perhaps matching TRBD1 (5 bases). CDR3 length: 14 residues. V lost 3 bases and J lost 3, with 11 bases in between. The V gene's germline CDR1 is SEHNR and CDR2 FQNEAQ (reference sequence). CDR3 loop: CASSLFTGDTEAFF. The CDR3 DNA follows: TGTGCCAGCAGCTTGTTTACGGGGGACACTGAAGCTTTCTTT.

J is TRBJ1-2 and V is TRBV15, with 8 bases fitting TRBD1. In germline, CDR1 is LNHNV, CDR2 YYDKDF (reference sequence). V lost 0 bases to trimming and J lost 7 bases; unmatched junction nucleotides: 7. This CDR3 contains 15 residues. Written as DNA, the CDR3 is TGTGCCACCAGCAGAGAAGGGCTCAGGGGGCCTGGCTACACCTTC. The encoded protein is CATSREGLRGPGYTF. The whole variable domain, filled in from reference TRBV15 and TRBJ1-2, reads DAMVIQNPRYQVTQFGKPVTLSCSQTLNHNVMYWYQQKSSQAPKLLFHYYDKDFNNEADTPDNFQSRRPNTSFCFLDIRSPGLGDTAMYLCATSREGLRGPGYTFGSGTRLTVV.

This chain links TRBV6-6 with TRBJ2-2, with 7 nucleotides matching TRBD2. V was pared by 0 bases and J by 2 bases, with 3 bases of the junction left unmatched. The germline V gene encodes CDR1 MNHNY and CDR2 SVGAGI (reference sequence). The CDR3 covers 16 residues. The CDR3 sequence is CASSYSRLANTGELFF. CDR3 DNA: TGTGCCAGCAGTTACTCACGACTAGCTAACACCGGGGAGCTGTTTTTT.

The chain links TRBV5-4 to TRBJ2-1; D unclear. With 3 bases removed from V and 4 bases from J, the gap between germline ends came to 5 bases. This CDR3 has 12 residues. Germline CDR1 SGHNT, CDR2 YYREEE (reference sequence). Written as DNA, the CDR3 is TGTGCCAGCAGCTCAGTTTACAATGAGCAGTTCTTC. This translates into CASSSVYNEQFF.

The chain is built from TRBV9 and TRBJ2-1; tentatively, D is TRBD2 (6 bases). Germline V gene lookup returns CDR1 SGDLS and CDR2 YYNGEE. Trimming shortened V by 2 bases and J by 2 bases, and 11 bases separated the two germline ends. The CDR3 spans 15 residues. The CDR3 loop reads CASSVNSGAYNEQFF. Here the CDR3 DNA reads TGTGCCAGCAGCGTTAATTCGGGGGCCTACAATGAGCAGTTCTTC.

This chain uses TRBV5-1 with TRBJ1-2; D not resolved. Germline V gene sequence: CDR1 SGHRS, CDR2 YFSETQ. V was clipped by 0 bases and J by 8 bases, with 8 bases between them. The length of the CDR3 is 12 residues. CDR3 loop: CASSLDLGGYTF. The CDR3 nucleotides read TGCGCCAGCAGCTTGGATTTGGGGGGCTACACCTTC.

The gene calls are TRBV19 and TRBJ1-1; 8 nucleotides align to TRBD1. Germline values: CDR1 LNHDA, CDR2 SQIVND (reference sequence). With 7 bases clipped from V and 5 bases from J, the junction kept 9 bases outside the gene matches. This CDR3 spans 14 amino acids. The CDR3 DNA sequence: TGTGCCAGTACCCAGACAGGGGCGGGGACTGAAGCTTTCTTT. It codes for CASTQTGAGTEAFF.

V usage is TRBV27 and J usage is TRBJ2-7; a weak D match, TRBD2 (5 bases). Germline V gene lookup returns CDR1 MNHEY and CDR2 SMNVEV (reference sequence). The CDR3 loop spans 14 amino acids. V was trimmed by 5 bases and J by 0 bases, leaving 11 bases between them. The CDR3 loop is CASSMTGSSYEQYF. The CDR3 DNA sequence: TGTGCCAGCAGTATGACTGGGAGCTCCTACGAGCAGTACTTC.